Reported below is one T cell receptor beta chain. This clonotype has only one observation. Which antigen it targets is not known. Base qualities were left out, and no much larger clone turns up one base away. The method was 5' RACE. The reads were generated on an Illumina HiSeq 2500. A second PCR of about 6 to 11 cycles was performed with a sample-barcoded 5' primer and a J-beta primer mix. Each TCR beta cDNA molecule received a unique molecular identifier from a template-switch 5' adaptor carrying 12 random nucleotides. At least 2.5 million CDR3-containing paired-end reads were obtained from each sample. All of the RNA was converted into first-strand cDNA using the Mint cDNA synthesis kit, with a TRBC-specific oligonucleotide serving as the primer. All cDNA was treated with uracil-DNA glycosylase and then went through a first 18-cycle PCR with the universal primers M1SS and BC2_uni_R. In the authors' own workflow: Each sample was normalized by randomly selecting 1 million high-quality reads, each carrying a distinct molecular identifier. Reads with shared molecular identifiers were discarded instead of being binned into consensus sequences. CDR3 identification, clonotype clustering and error correction used MiTCR with a Q25 quality threshold and the strictest error-elimination algorithm. Lower-bound total TCR beta diversity was estimated with a nonparametric unseen species model using Euler transformation. TCRdb reprocessing: public reads trimmed at Q25 with fastp, clones called with MiXCR, in-frame beta chains kept. Rows matching on CDR3 protein sequence are summarized as one entry with the most common DNA and genes. These V and J calls rely on TCRdb rather than the paper's analysis. The sample includes approximately 760,000 distinct CDR3 sequences, with around a quarter observed a single time. More than 8% of the sample is in the top ten clones.

The roughly 42 donors, aged 6 to 90 years, were systemically healthy Caucasian individuals from Russia. Each donor gave approximately 9.3 milliliters of peripheral blood, collected into EDTA-treated Vacutainer tubes. PBMCs were isolated by Ficoll-Paque density-gradient centrifugation, with at least 6 million obtained per sample. Trizol reagent was used to extract total RNA from the PBMCs, yielding at least 5 micrograms per sample. For every donor, an aliquot of PBMCs went through flow cytometry to measure the percentages of naive CD45RAhigh/CD27high T cells. These data come from a study of blood T cells in healthy people across ages (dated by TCRdb to the mid-2010s). With regard to the full study: In model experiments, template switching captured roughly one uniquely barcoded TCR beta cDNA molecule for every two T cells. Using the same blood draw, the study looked at two additional independent replicas of 1 million unique cDNA reads for two donors, one aged 18 to 30 and the other aged 80 or older. The donors were split into four age groups: young (average 16 years), middle-aged (about 40), aged (about 62) and long-lived (roughly 88). The study measured age-related changes in TCR beta repertoire diversity using deep sequencing normalized with unique cDNA molecular identifiers. Summary of the overall study and its limitations: The CMV infection status of donors was not known, potentially confounding age-related changes in expanded clonotypes. There was a strong correlation between observed TCR beta diversity and the percentage of naive T cells measured by flow cytometry. Total diversity estimates from one million sequenced T cells were considered lower bounds and underestimates. Since profiling was done on bulk unsorted PBMCs, naive and antigen-experienced compartments could not be conclusively compared. Compared with the aged group, more naive CD4+ T cells, fewer expanded clones and increased TCR diversity were shown by the long-lived group, suggesting age selection. As age increased, observed TCR beta diversity per million T cells dropped in a roughly linear way, and a significant reduction was already evident by age 40.

Measured from the cysteine to the phenylalanine, the CDR3 is 16 residues long. Solely the CDR3 DNA is kept, with 48 bases framed from the first base. Relative to germline, V is 3 bases shorter and J is 0 bases shorter, with 11 bases between their ends. The germline V gene specifies SNHLY as CDR1 and FYNNEI as CDR2. This sample also belongs to another study, concerning T cells of mothers and their children. The other study reports the following: Donors were nine systemically healthy Caucasian individuals: three mothers and their six children. cDNA synthesis used all of the extracted RNA, with roughly 1.6 ug of RNA in each 15 ul reaction. In the second PCR, the M1S primer introduced both the sample barcodes and 2-4 random nucleotides. Over 9 million TCR beta CDR3 reads came from each mother, compared with millions of reads from each child. Thymic selection similarly shapes TCR recombination output in related and unrelated pairs, with minor effect from inherited differences. Related mother-child pairs always showed normalized repertoire overlap that was slightly higher than in unrelated mother-child pairs, though the difference was never significant. With a sensitivity of roughly 93 clones per million clonotypes, no persistent microchimeric T cell clones were detected. To look for features that set related mother-child pairs apart from unrelated individuals, the researchers ran deep NGS to compare the TCR beta repertoires of mothers and children. On average, the children were approximately 11 +/- 4 years old, while the mothers were approximately 41 +/- 4 years old. After adapter ligation was performed with NEBNext reagents, the libraries were sequenced on an Illumina HiSeq 2000 with 100+100 nt paired-end reads. To prevent cross-contamination, the mother and child libraries were prepared one month apart and sequenced in separate runs. Between roughly 500,000 and 2,300,000 distinct TCR beta clonotypes were identified per donor. Naive TCR beta clonotypes were estimated from low-frequency clonotypes matched to each donor's FACS-determined naive share, without sorting.

The V and J segments used are TRBV2 and TRBJ2-2; TRBD2 is perhaps the D gene, given 6 matching bases. Sequencing was carried out using blood. The receptor comes from a boy between 10 and 17 years old in good health. The CDR3 sequence is CASSEPGTSNTGELFF. The DNA sequence is as follows: TGTGCCAGCAGTGAGCCCGGGACTTCGAACACCGGGGAGCTGTTTTTT.